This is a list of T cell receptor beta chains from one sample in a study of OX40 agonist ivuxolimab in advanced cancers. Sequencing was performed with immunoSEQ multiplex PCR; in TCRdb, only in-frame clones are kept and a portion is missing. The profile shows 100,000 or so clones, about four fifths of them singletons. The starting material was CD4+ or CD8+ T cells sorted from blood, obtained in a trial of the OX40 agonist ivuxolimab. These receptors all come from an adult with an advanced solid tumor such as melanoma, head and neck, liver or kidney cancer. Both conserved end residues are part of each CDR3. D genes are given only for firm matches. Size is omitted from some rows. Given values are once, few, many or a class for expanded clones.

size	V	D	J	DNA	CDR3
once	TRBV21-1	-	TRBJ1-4	TGTGCCAGCAGCCGCGACGGGGGTGGGGACAGGGGTGAAAAACTGTTTTTT	CASSRDGGGDRGEKLFF
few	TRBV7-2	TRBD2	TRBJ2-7	TGTGCCAGCAGCCCTTGGGCGGGAGCCCACGAGCAGTACTTC	CASSPWAGAHEQYF
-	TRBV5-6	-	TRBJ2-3	TGTGCCAGCAGCTTGGCGACAGATACGCAGTATTTT	CASSLATDTQYF
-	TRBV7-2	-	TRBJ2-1	TGTGCCAGCAGCTTAGTTGGATCCTCCTACAATGAGCAGTTCTTC	CASSLVGSSYNEQFF
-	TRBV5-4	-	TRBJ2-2	TGTGCCAGCAGCTTGGAAGCCGGGGAGCTGTTTTTT	CASSLEAGELFF
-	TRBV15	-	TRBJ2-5	TGTGCCACCAGCGAATTAGGGCATATCCAAGAGACCCAGTACTTC	CATSELGHIQETQYF
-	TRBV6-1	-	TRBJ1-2	TGTGCCAGCGTGGCCGACGGTTCTAACTATGGCTACACCTTC	CASVADGSNYGYTF
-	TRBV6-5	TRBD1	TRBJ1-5	TGTGCCAGCACCCGACAGGGAACTCAGCCCCAGCATTTT	CASTRQGTQPQHF
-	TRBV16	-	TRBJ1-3	TGTGCCAGCAGCCGGGGAAAACTGGATGGCTCTGGAAACACCATATATTTT	CASSRGKLDGSGNTIYF
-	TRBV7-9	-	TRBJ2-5	TGTGCCAGCAGCTTAGTAGAATATCAAGAGACCCAGTACTTC	CASSLVEYQETQYF
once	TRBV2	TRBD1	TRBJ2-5	TGTGCCAGCAGTCTTACCGGGACAGGGGCCTTATGGGAGCAAGAGACCCAGTACTTC	CASSLTGTGALWEQETQYF
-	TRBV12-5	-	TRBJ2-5	TGTGCTAGTGGTTTGGTTGTCGGGGTGATGGACAGAATCCAAGAGACCCAGTACTTC	CASGLVVGVMDRIQETQYF
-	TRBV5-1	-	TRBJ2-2	TGCGCCAGCAGCCTCAGGGCCGGGAACACCGGGGAGCTGTTTTTT	CASSLRAGNTGELFF
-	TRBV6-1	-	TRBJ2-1	TGTGCCAGCAGTGTGAGGGGGGTTTTTAATGAGCAGTTCTTC	CASSVRGVFNEQFF
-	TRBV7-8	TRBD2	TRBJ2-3	TGTGCCAGCAGCCCCGAGCTGGGACTAGCGGGAGTACGTACGCAGTATTTT	CASSPELGLAGVRTQYF
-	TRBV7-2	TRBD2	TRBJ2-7	TGTGCCAGCAGCCCACGACTAGCGGGGGCCGGCTACGAGCAGTACTTC	CASSPRLAGAGYEQYF
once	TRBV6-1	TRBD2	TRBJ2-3	TGTGCCAGCAGTGAAGCGCTTCCTAGCGGATACACAGATACGCAGTATTTT	CASSEALPSGYTDTQYF
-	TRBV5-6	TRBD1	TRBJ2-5	TGTGCCAGCAGCGGACAGGGGCCGGAGACCCAGTACTTC	CASSGQGPETQYF
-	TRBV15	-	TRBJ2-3	TGTGCCACCAGCGCGACGCGATTCACAGATACGCAGTATTTT	CATSATRFTDTQYF
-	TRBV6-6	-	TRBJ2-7	TGTGCCAGCTCCAACCTCCCGGGACACCTCTACGAGCAGTACTTC	CASSNLPGHLYEQYF
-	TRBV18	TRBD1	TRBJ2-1	TGTGCCAGCTCACCGGGACAGTCATACAATGAGCAGTTCTTC	CASSPGQSYNEQFF
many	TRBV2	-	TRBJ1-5	TGTGCCAGCAGATCCGCTGAAGAGAACCAGCCCCAGCATTTT	CASRSAEENQPQHF
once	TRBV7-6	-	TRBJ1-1	TGTGCCAGCAGCTTAGGTTTGGAGGGCTCCAACACTGAAGCTTTCTTT	CASSLGLEGSNTEAFF
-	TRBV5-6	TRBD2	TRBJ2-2	TGTGCCAGCAGCTTGACTAGCGGGAACACCGGGGAGCTGTTTTTT	CASSLTSGNTGELFF
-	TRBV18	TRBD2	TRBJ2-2	TGTGCCAGCTTCCTACTCGGGACTAGCGTGGCCGGGGAGCTGTTTTTT	CASFLLGTSVAGELFF
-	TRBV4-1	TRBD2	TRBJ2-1	TGCGCCAGCAGCCAAGAAGGGACAGGACTAGCGGACACGAGCTCCTACAATGAGCAGTTCTTC	CASSQEGTGLADTSSYNEQFF
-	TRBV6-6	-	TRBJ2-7	TGTGCCAGCAGTTACCCCGACAGTTCCCTGGGGGGAGGGCAGTACTTC	CASSYPDSSLGGGQYF
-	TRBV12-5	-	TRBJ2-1	TGTGCTAGTGGTTTGGCGGGACCATACAATGAGCAGTTCTTC	CASGLAGPYNEQFF
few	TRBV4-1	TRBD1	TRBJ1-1	TGCGCCAGCAGCCAACCCCGGACAGGGGCTTCCAGCAACACTGAAGCTTTCTTT	CASSQPRTGASSNTEAFF
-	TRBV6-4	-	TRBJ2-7	TGTGCCACACAAGGGTTCCACGAGCAGTACTTC	CATQGFHEQYF
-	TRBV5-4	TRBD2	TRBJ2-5	TGTGCCAGCAGCCTTAGCGGGAGGGCGGAAGAGACCCAGTACTTC	CASSLSGRAEETQYF
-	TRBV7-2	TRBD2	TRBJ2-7	TGTGCCAGCAGCACACAACCTAGCGGGAGGGCCTACGAGCAGTACTTC	CASSTQPSGRAYEQYF
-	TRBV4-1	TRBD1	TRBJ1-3	TGCGCCAGCAGCCAACGTAACAGGGGTGACTCTGGAAACACCATATATTTT	CASSQRNRGDSGNTIYF
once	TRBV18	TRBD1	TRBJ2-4	TGTGCCAGCTCGGTCGGACAGGGGGACAGGCAGTACTTC	CASSVGQGDRQYF
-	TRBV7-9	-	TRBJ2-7	TGTGCCAGCAGCTTAGGGGCAGGGTCATCCTACGAGCAGTACTTC	CASSLGAGSSYEQYF
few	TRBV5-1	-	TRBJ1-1	TGCGCCAGCAGCTTAGACCCCTCGTGGAACACTGAAGCTTTCTTT	CASSLDPSWNTEAFF
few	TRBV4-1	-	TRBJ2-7	TGCGCCAGCAGCCAAGATCTGGCGGCAGGGGTTTCCTACGAGCAGTACTTC	CASSQDLAAGVSYEQYF
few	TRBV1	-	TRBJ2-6	TGCACCAGCCTCTTTCCTAAACCTCTCGGAGCCAGGGGGCGAATCGAGGCCAACGTCCTGACTTTC	CTSLFPKPLGARGRIEANVLTF
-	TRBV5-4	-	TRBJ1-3	TGTGCCAGCAGCTCGGGGGGGAGCACCAGCTCTGGAAACACCATATATTTT	CASSSGGSTSSGNTIYF
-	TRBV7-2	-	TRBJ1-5	TGTGCCAGCAGCTTAAGCGGATCGGGAATAGGCAATCAGCCCCAGCATTTT	CASSLSGSGIGNQPQHF
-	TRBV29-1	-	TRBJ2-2	TGCAGCATCGAAGGGAGTAACACCGGGGAGCTGTTTTTT	CSIEGSNTGELFF
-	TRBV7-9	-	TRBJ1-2	TGTGCCAGCAGCTTAGCGGACAGAACTAACTATGGCTACACCTTC	CASSLADRTNYGYTF